The 5 T cell receptor beta chains below all came from one sample that was sequenced in a study of T cell clones after liver transplantation. Data came from immunoSEQ multiplex PCR; TCRdb stores just in-frame clones and leaves some out. The sample holds approximately 19,000 clones, 80% seen once. Sample: CD8+ T cells from blood, taken less than 50 months after liver transplant. The receptors come from a human patient who received a liver transplant. Some T cells may originate from the graft donor.

V gene TRBV4-1 combines with J gene TRBJ1-5; TRBD1 matches at 9 bases. The length of the CDR3 is 17 residues. The V and J ends lost 0 bases and 1 base, in that order; junction bases with no gene match: 4. CDR1 is MGHRA, CDR2 YSYEKL, per germline. As DNA, the CDR3 is TGCGCCAGCAGCCAAGAGGGACAGGGTTTCAGCAATCAGCCCCAGCATTTT. Protein: CASSQEGQGFSNQPQHF.

The chain has TRBV9 and TRBJ1-1; the D gene is possibly TRBD1 (5 bases). Trimming pared 4 bases from V and 5 bases from J, leaving 18 bases between. This CDR3 spans 15 amino acids. Looked up from germline, CDR1 is SGDLS and CDR2 is YYNGEE. CDR3 sequence reads: CASSPALRGGTEAFF. The DNA for the CDR3 is TGTGCCAGCAGCCCAGCGTTGAGGGGTGGAACTGAAGCTTTCTTT.

The V and J genes are TRBV11-2 and TRBJ1-5, with D hard to call. Looked up from germline, CDR1 is SGHAT and CDR2 is FQNNGV. Trimming shortened V by 2 bases and J by 0 bases, and 8 bases separated the two germline ends. The CDR3 has 15 residues. The CDR3 is CASSLNSYSNQPQHF. In DNA, the CDR3 is TGTGCCAGCAGCTTAAACAGCTATAGCAATCAGCCCCAGCATTTT.

The chain uses TRBV27 and TRBJ2-7, with 9 bases matching TRBD1. This CDR3 is built from 15 residues. Germline-derived CDR1 and CDR2 are MNHEY and SMNVEV (reference sequence). J gave up 2 bases and V 5 bases, and 7 bases lay outside the gene matches. CDR3 residues: CASSLGQGFTYEQYF. CDR3 DNA sequence: TGTGCCAGCAGTCTCGGACAGGGGTTCACCTACGAGCAGTACTTC.

The rearrangement uses TRBV7-2 and TRBJ2-7; D is unclear. The V gene lost 5 bases and the J gene lost 3 bases, with 8 bases spanning the gap. This CDR3 has 12 residues. The germline CDR1 and CDR2 sequences are SGHTA and FQGNSA. The CDR3 protein is CASSPPDYEQYF. The CDR3 nucleotides read TGTGCCAGCAGCCCCCCAGACTACGAGCAGTACTTC.